This is a list of T cell receptor beta chains from one sample in a study of T cell repertoires in cytomegalovirus infection. A single record per CDR3 protein comes from TCRdb applying MiXCR to the reads. The data contain some 940,000 distinct CDR3 sequences, roughly 31% of them singletons. These TCRs' antigens remain unknown. The sample in question was cultured CD8+ T cells from PBMCs, obtained from culture after CMV antigen stimulation. The receptors derive from a human donor in good health (CMV status not recorded). Some clones in this sample may be carry-over from other donors' samples. Both conserved end residues are part of each CDR3. A D gene is named only where the DNA matches it firmly. A row's size may be missing; if present it is once, few, many or a size class.

>TRBV2|.|.|TRBJ1-2|14
TGTGCCAACTCACCCGAGGGGACCAACTATGGCTACACCTTC
CANSPEGTNYGYTF
>TRBV19|few|.|TRBJ2-1|12
TGTGCCAGTAGTATAGTAGGGGATGAGCAGTTCTTC
CASSIVGDEQFF
>TRBV12-3/TRBV12-4|many|.|TRBJ1-5|13
TGTGCCAGCACGACTTCAAGGAATCAGCCCCAGCATTTT
CASTTSRNQPQHF
>TRBV7-6|.|.|TRBJ2-7|13
TGTGCCAGCAGCTCTTCAGGGTGGGACGAGCAGTACTTC
CASSSSGWDEQYF
>TRBV20-1|few|TRBD2|TRBJ2-1|16
TGCAGTGCTAGAGAAACCCCTAGCGGGGTGCAGGATGAGCAGTTCTTC
CSARETPSGVQDEQFF
>TRBV29-1|few|.|TRBJ2-2|13
TGCAGCGTTGACAGGGACGACACCGGGGAGCTGTTTTTT
CSVDRDDTGELFF
>TRBV2|.|TRBD2|TRBJ2-3|18
TGTGCCAGCAGTGAAGATGGGCTAGCGGGGGCAGACACAGATACGCAGTATTTT
CASSEDGLAGADTDTQYF
>TRBV7-9|few|.|TRBJ1-1|13
TGTGCCAGCAGCTTTATTGTCCCACCTGAAGCTTTCTTT
CASSFIVPPEAFF
>TRBV6-2/TRBV6-3|few|TRBD2|TRBJ2-7|14
TGTGCCAGCAGTTATAGCGGGGGGGCCTCCGAGCAGTACTTC
CASSYSGGASEQYF
>TRBV7-2|many|.|TRBJ2-7|17
TGTGCCAGCAGCCAATCTGTCCAACGGGGGAGTTACTACGAGCAGTACTTC
CASSQSVQRGSYYEQYF
>TRBV7-9|many|.|TRBJ1-5|16
TGTGCCAGCAGCTCTACAGGGTTCGGTAGCAATCAGCCCCAGCATTTT
CASSSTGFGSNQPQHF
>TRBV29-1|.|TRBD1|TRBJ2-7|14
TGCAGCGGGATGACAGGGGAAGTTCGTGGCGAGCAGTACTTC
CSGMTGEVRGEQYF
>TRBV20-1|.|.|TRBJ1-1|10
TGCAGTGCTTTTAACACTGAAGCTTTCTTT
CSAFNTEAFF
>TRBV11-2|.|TRBD1|TRBJ2-7|13
TGTGCCAGCAGCCATACAGGGGGTAGGGAGCAGTACTTC
CASSHTGGREQYF
>TRBV11-2|.|.|TRBJ1-1|15
TGTGCCAGCAGCTCCAGAGATGGGTCCAACACTGAAGCTTTCTTT
CASSSRDGSNTEAFF
>TRBV27|few|TRBD2|TRBJ2-5|19
TGTGCCAGCAGTCCGACTAGCGGGGGGGGCATGCCGCCACAAGAGACCCAGTACTTC
CASSPTSGGGMPPQETQYF
>TRBV29-1|.|.|TRBJ2-2|13
TGCAGCGTTGTAGTAGGGGAAACCGGGGAGCTGTTTTTT
CSVVVGETGELFF
>TRBV19|.|TRBD1|TRBJ2-7|15
TGTGCCAGTAGTATAGCCGGGACAGGGGGCCACGAGCAGTACTTC
CASSIAGTGGHEQYF
>TRBV5-1|.|.|TRBJ1-4|16
TGCGCTAGCAGTAAACAAGGCCCAAACCCTAATGAAAAACTGTTTTTT
CASSKQGPNPNEKLFF
>TRBV20-1|few|TRBD1|TRBJ1-2|14
TGCAGTGCTAGACCTCGGACAGGAAACTATGGCTACACCTTC
CSARPRTGNYGYTF
>TRBV6-6|.|.|TRBJ1-4|14
TGTGCCAGCAGTTACTACGACAAGGCTGAAAAACTGTTTTTT
CASSYYDKAEKLFF
>TRBV7-6|few|.|TRBJ2-2|14
TGTGCCAGCAGCTTTCGAGACATGGGGGTGGAGCTGTTTTTT
CASSFRDMGVELFF